The 10 T cell receptor beta chains listed next were all sequenced from one sample in a study of T cells in localized non-small cell lung cancer. Assay: immunoSEQ multiplex PCR; the TCRdb copy retains only in-frame clones and omits some. The sample has roughly 30,000 clones; around 93% are singletons. Sequencing was performed on peripheral blood, taken before any cancer treatment. The receptors stem from a female donor older than 55 with stage I lung adenocarcinoma.

This clone was seen just once. The V and J genes are TRBV19 and TRBJ2-7; 9 bases align to TRBD1. With V trimmed by 4 bases and J by 2 bases, 6 bases remained unmatched. The CDR3 runs to 15 residues. Germline loops: CDR1 LNHDA, CDR2 SQIVND (reference sequence). CDR3: CASSKGTGNTYEQYF. In DNA form, the CDR3 reads TGTGCCAGTAGTAAGGGGACAGGGAATACCTACGAGCAGTACTTC. The entire variable domain, with the rest obtained from reference TRBV19 and TRBJ2-7, is as follows: DGGITQSPKYLFRKEGQNVTLSCEQNLNHDAMYWYRQDPGQGLRLIYYSQIVNDFQKGDIAEGYSVSREKKESFPLTVTSAQKNPTAFYLCASSKGTGNTYEQYFGPGTRLTVT.

This rearrangement joins TRBV6-5 to TRBJ2-3; TRBD2 agrees at 8 bases. The CDR3 is 15 amino acids. The V segment lost 3 bases and the J segment 4 bases; nucleotides outside the gene matches: 6. Germline lookup yields CDR1 MNHEY and CDR2 SVGAGI. CDR3 sequence reads: CASSYLSGSADTQYF. In nucleotides, the CDR3 is TGTGCCAGCAGTTATCTAAGCGGGAGCGCAGATACGCAGTATTTT.

The chain uses TRBV6-1 and TRBJ1-4, with D uncertain. The CDR3 is 16 amino acids. Trimming took off 3 bases at V and 2 bases at J, with 13 bases between the two ends. The V gene's germline CDR1 is MNHNS and CDR2 SASEGT. CDR3 in amino acids: CASSDYDGSTNEKLFF. The CDR3, as DNA: TGTGCCAGCAGTGACTACGACGGCTCCACTAATGAAAAACTGTTTTTT.

The chain recombines TRBV7-2 with TRBJ2-5, with 12 nucleotides matching TRBD2. Germline CDR1 SGHTA, CDR2 FQGNSA. The CDR3 extends over 15 amino acids. Unmatched junction bases numbered 6, after V lost 5 bases and J lost 5 bases. The CDR3 coding sequence is TGTGCCAGCAGCCGACTAGCGGGAGTAGGGGAGACCCAGTACTTC. Protein product: CASSRLAGVGETQYF.

This clone was counted once. This chain connects TRBV10-3 to TRBJ2-3; D possibly corresponds to TRBD2 (6 bases). This CDR3 is 16 amino acids long. Trimming cost V 2 bases and J 0 bases, with 12 bases left between them. Germline CDR1 and CDR2: ENHRY and SYGVKD. The CDR3 here is CAISEAGFSSTDTQYF. CDR3 nucleotides: TGTGCCATCAGTGAGGCGGGATTTTCTAGCACAGATACGCAGTATTTT.

This sequence joins TRBV21-1 and TRBJ1-5. TRBV21-1 is termed a pseudogene. CDR3 length equals 15 residues. CDR3 DNA sequence: TGTGCCAGCTTGACCGGGACCTCCGGCGGTCAGCCCCAGCATTTT. The encoded protein is CASLTGTSGGQPQHF.

This rearrangement joins TRBV11-1 to TRBJ1-1; D possibly corresponds to TRBD1 (6 bases). Germline V gene sequence: CDR1 SGHAT, CDR2 FQDESV (reference sequence). Trimming shortened V by 3 bases and J by 10 bases, and 15 bases separated the two germline ends. This CDR3 region has 13 residues. This CDR3 reads CASSFPGGMGAFF. CDR3 coding DNA: TGTGCCAGCAGCTTTCCGGGGGGCATGGGAGCTTTCTTT.

The DNA for the CDR3 is TGTGCCACCAGCCTTAAGAGTAGCACAGATACGCAGTATTTT. Its protein product is CATSLKSSTDTQYF. The chain recombines TRBV15 with TRBJ2-3, with no clear D. Trimming cost V 5 bases and J 0 bases, with 9 bases left between them. The CDR3 runs 14 residues. CDR1 and CDR2 (germline): LNHNV, YYDKDF (reference sequence).

The J gene is TRBJ1-3, the V gene TRBV7-8; tentatively, D is TRBD1 (5 bases). The CDR3 is made up of 17 amino acids. The germline V gene encodes CDR1 SGHVS and CDR2 FQNEAQ. Deletions cut 0 bases from V and 2 bases from J, with 14 bases between. In nucleotides, the CDR3 is TGTGCCAGCAGCTTAGCTCGCTTCAGGGTAGCTGGAAACACCATATATTTT. Encoded protein: CASSLARFRVAGNTIYF.

The rearrangement joins TRBV28 to TRBJ2-7, with D tentatively TRBD2 (6 bases). The germline V and J ends were trimmed by 2 bases and 7 bases, with 24 bases remaining between them. Per the germline V gene, CDR1 is MDHEN and CDR2 is SYDVKM. The CDR3 is 17 residues long. The CDR3 coding sequence is TGTGCCAGCAGTTTACCGACCCACCCCCGCGGGATGGAAGAGCAGTACTTC. Its protein is CASSLPTHPRGMEEQYF.